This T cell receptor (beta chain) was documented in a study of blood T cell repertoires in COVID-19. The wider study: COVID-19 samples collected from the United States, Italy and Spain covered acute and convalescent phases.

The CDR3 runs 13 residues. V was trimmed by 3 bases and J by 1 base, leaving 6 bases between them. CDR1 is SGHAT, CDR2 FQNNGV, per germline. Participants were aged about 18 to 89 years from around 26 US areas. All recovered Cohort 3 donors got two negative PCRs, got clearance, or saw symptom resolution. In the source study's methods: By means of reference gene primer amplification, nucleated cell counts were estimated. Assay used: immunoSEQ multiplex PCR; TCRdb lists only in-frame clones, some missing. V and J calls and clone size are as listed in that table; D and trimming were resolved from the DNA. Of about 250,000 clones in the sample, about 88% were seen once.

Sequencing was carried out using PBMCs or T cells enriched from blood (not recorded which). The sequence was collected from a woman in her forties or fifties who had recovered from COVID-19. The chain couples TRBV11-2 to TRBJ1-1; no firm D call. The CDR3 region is CASSFSGNTEAFF. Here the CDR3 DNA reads TGTGCCAGCAGCTTCTCGGGGAACACTGAAGCTTTCTTT.